The 25 T cell receptor beta chains listed next were all sequenced from one sample in a study of blood T cell repertoires in COVID-19. This table comes from immunoSEQ multiplex PCR, and its TCRdb copy is limited to in-frame clones, with some not included. Seen here are about 150,000 clones, under 85% observed once, and the top ten hold 10% to 15%. The sequenced material came from peripheral blood. The receptors come from a man between 65 and 85 years old who had recovered from COVID-19.

This chain joins TRBV10-3 and TRBJ1-1; TRBD1 is a possible D gene (6 bases). The CDR3 extends over 16 amino acids. Trimming left V 10 bases short and J 11 bases short, with 32 bases between. Germline V gene data show CDR1 as ENHRY and CDR2 as SYGVKD. The chain's CDR3 is CATSNREALGFTKAFF. The CDR3 DNA is TGTGCCACCTCAAACAGGGAAGCGCTCGGCTTTACAAAGGCTTTCTTT.

The chain is built from TRBV28 and TRBJ2-3; 11 nucleotides match TRBD2. Germline assignment: CDR1 MDHEN and CDR2 SYDVKM. This CDR3 is built from 15 residues. Trimming removed 3 bases from V and 6 bases from J; junction bases left unmatched: 5. CDR3 nucleotides: TGTGCCAGCAGTTTTAGCGGGAGGGCCAGCGATACGCAGTATTTT. Its protein product is CASSFSGRASDTQYF.

This clone was counted once. This chain joins TRBV2 and TRBJ2-4; no clear D. Germline assignment: CDR1 SNHLY and CDR2 FYNNEI. V dropped 3 bases and J dropped 1 base, with 13 bases sitting between them. This CDR3 spans 16 amino acids. The CDR3 loop reads CASSDKKRDAKNIQYF. In nucleotides, the CDR3 is TGTGCCAGCAGTGATAAAAAGCGCGACGCCAAAAACATTCAGTACTTC.

The genes are TRBV6-5 and TRBJ1-4; a weak D match, TRBD1 (5 bases). V lost 6 bases and J lost 8, with 10 bases in between. The CDR3 has 12 amino acids. The germline V gene encodes CDR1 MNHEY and CDR2 SVGAGI. The CDR3 sequence is CASRRTNEKLFF. The CDR3 DNA follows: TGTGCCAGCAGGAGGACAAACGAAAAACTGTTTTTT.

The rearrangement links TRBV4-3 to TRBJ1-1; D unresolved. This CDR3 contains 13 residues. Per germline, CDR1 LGHNA and CDR2 YSLEER. V was trimmed by 1 base and J by 5 bases, leaving 8 bases between them. The DNA of the CDR3 is TGCGCCAGCAGCCAAGCTCCAGGTACTGAAGCTTTCTTT. It codes for CASSQAPGTEAFF.

The chain carries TRBV7-2 and TRBJ2-7, with 9 bases matching TRBD2. V lost 4 bases to trimming and J lost 3 bases; unmatched junction nucleotides: 7. In germline, CDR1 is SGHTA, CDR2 FQGNSA. This CDR3 is built from 15 residues. Here the CDR3 DNA reads TGTGCCAGCAGCTGGGGAGCGGGAGGCGGCTACGAGCAGTACTTC. The encoded protein is CASSWGAGGGYEQYF.

This clone was observed a handful of times. The chain combines TRBV27 with TRBJ2-1; TRBD2 matches at 8 bases. The length of the CDR3 is 17 residues. Germline CDR1 reads MNHEY; CDR2 reads SMNVEV (reference sequence). Unmatched junction bases numbered 16, after V lost 5 bases and J lost 7 bases. CDR3 in DNA: TGTGCCAGCAGTAACCGCCCCGGGGTAGCGGGAAAGAATGAGCAGTTCTTC. Its translation: CASSNRPGVAGKNEQFF.

This sequence joins TRBV6-5 and TRBJ1-1, with 7 nucleotides matching TRBD1. This CDR3 is built from 13 residues. Trimming cost V 6 bases and J 9 bases; bases outside gene matches: 10. Per germline, CDR1 MNHEY and CDR2 SVGAGI. The CDR3 here is CASRGTGEAKAFF. DNA of the CDR3: TGTGCCAGCAGGGGCACAGGGGAGGCGAAAGCTTTCTTT.

This chain links TRBV7-2 with TRBJ1-2, with D tentatively TRBD1 (6 bases). The CDR3 runs 14 residues. Trimming removed 1 base from V and 7 bases from J, with 13 bases in between. The germline V gene has CDR1 SGHTA and CDR2 FQGNSA. For the CDR3, the DNA is TGTGCCAGCAGCTTAGAGAGGGGGATTGGTGGCTACACCTTC. The encoded protein is CASSLERGIGGYTF.

The chain carries TRBV20-1 and TRBJ2-2; D unresolved. The ends were cut back, 5 bases at V and 6 bases at J, with 7 bases in the middle. The CDR3 sequence is 11 residues long. CDR1 is DFQATT and CDR2 is SNEGSKA in the germline V gene (reference sequence). DNA for the CDR3: TGCAGTGCTGCGAGGTCCGGGGAGCTGTTTTTT. It specifies CSAARSGELFF.

This clone was recorded once. V gene TRBV27 combines with J gene TRBJ2-5; D perhaps matches TRBD2 (5 bases). The CDR3 length is 14 residues. Looked up from germline, CDR1 is MNHEY and CDR2 is SMNVEV (reference sequence). V was trimmed by 7 bases and J by 2 bases, leaving 14 bases between them. Here the CDR3 DNA reads TGTGCCAGCACCTCTCGGACTGGGCAAGAGACCCAGTACTTC. This codes for CASTSRTGQETQYF.

The V and J genes are TRBV3-1 (or the pseudogene TRBV3-2) and TRBJ2-1; possible D gene TRBD2, 6 bases. The length of the CDR3 is 17 residues. V was cut by 1 base and J by 0 bases, with 13 bases left in between. CDR1 and CDR2 from the germline V gene are LGHDT and YNNKEL (reference sequence). CDR3 sequence reads: CASSQVGLRSSYNEQFF. The DNA of the CDR3 is TGTGCCAGCAGCCAAGTGGGACTGAGGAGCTCCTACAATGAGCAGTTCTTC.

The sample holds one count of this clone. The chain is built from TRBV19 and TRBJ1-6; D call uncertain. V lost 5 bases, J lost 5 bases, and 7 bases lay in between. The CDR3 contains 13 residues. Per germline, CDR1 LNHDA and CDR2 SQIVND (reference sequence). The CDR3 coding sequence is TGTGCCAGTAGTGATAGCAATAATTCACCCCTCCACTTT. Its translation is CASSDSNNSPLHF.

The V call is TRBV11-2, the J call TRBJ2-1, with a tentative D call TRBD2 (5 bases). The V and J ends lost 0 bases and 9 bases respectively, with 12 bases between them. The V gene's germline CDR1 is SGHAT and CDR2 FQNNGV. There are 14 residues in the CDR3. CDR3 in DNA: TGTGCCAGCAGCTTAGATAGGCTAGCTCCTGAGCAGTTCTTC. Encoded protein: CASSLDRLAPEQFF.

This clone showed up just once. DNA of the CDR3: TGCGCCAGCAGCTACGGCTCGGTCAGAGGTAATGAGCAGTTCTTC. Translated, it gives CASSYGSVRGNEQFF. This chain connects TRBV5-1 to TRBJ2-1; the D is unclear. V lost 3 bases and J 7 bases, leaving 17 bases between the germline ends. The CDR3 has 15 amino acids. Germline V CDR1 and CDR2: SGHRS, YFSETQ.

The chain links TRBV7-3 to TRBJ2-3, with TRBD2 identical over 8 bases. Germline values: CDR1 SGHTA, CDR2 FQGTGA. Trimming removed 8 bases from V and 4 bases from J; junction bases left unmatched: 8. The CDR3 loop spans 14 amino acids. The CDR3 DNA reads as TGTGCCAGCGCCGGAGCGGGAGCGCCAGATACGCAGTATTTT. This sequence encodes CASAGAGAPDTQYF.

This sequence joins TRBV29-1 and TRBJ2-1; TRBD2 aligns across 11 bases. Germline values: CDR1 SQVTM, CDR2 ANQGSEA. The junction had 5 bases not matched to a gene; V was cut back by 4 bases and J by 6 bases. The CDR3 runs to 14 residues. The CDR3 DNA follows: TGCAGCGTTGTAGCGGGAGGGGGGTTCAATGAGCAGTTCTTC. This codes for CSVVAGGGFNEQFF.

The gene calls are TRBV19 and TRBJ2-7; the match to TRBD2 covers 10 bases. V was pared by 4 bases and J by 3 bases, with 3 bases of the junction left unmatched. The CDR3 runs 14 residues. Germline CDR1 and CDR2: LNHDA and SQIVND (reference sequence). The CDR3 DNA follows: TGTGCCAGTAGTACGGCTAGCGGGAGCTACGAGCAGTACTTC. The encoded protein is CASSTASGSYEQYF.

This CDR3 is CASSLEGTGFLYTF. In DNA form, the CDR3 reads TGTGCCAGCAGCTTAGAAGGGACAGGGTTTCTCTACACCTTC. The chain employs TRBV7-2 and TRBJ1-2, with 9 bases identical to TRBD1. CDR3 size: 14 residues. Germline trimming cut 1 base from V and 10 bases from J; bases unmatched to any gene: 7. Germline CDR1 reads SGHTA; CDR2 reads FQGNSA.

This clone was counted between two and nine times. The V call is TRBV7-6, the J call TRBJ1-5; D is ambiguous. The CDR3 runs to 13 residues. CDR1 SGHVS and CDR2 FNYEAQ come from the germline V gene. Trimming left V 1 base short and J 5 bases short, with 6 bases between. CDR3 amino acids: CASSLGRDQPQHF. The CDR3 DNA is TGTGCCAGCAGCTTAGGCCGAGATCAGCCCCAGCATTTT.

The genes are TRBV5-1 and TRBJ1-1, with 10 bases lining up with TRBD1. The CDR3 length is 16 residues. J lost 0 bases, V lost 4 bases, and 6 bases had no gene match. Germline V gene sequence: CDR1 SGHRS, CDR2 YFSETQ. The CDR3 DNA reads as TGCGCCAGCAGCCCGGGGACAGGGGCCATGAACACTGAAGCTTTCTTT. Protein product: CASSPGTGAMNTEAFF.

The chain combines TRBV2 with TRBJ2-1, with 10 bases aligning to TRBD2. Germline V lookup: CDR1 SNHLY, CDR2 FYNNEI. Unmatched junction bases numbered 7, after V lost 6 bases and J lost 2 bases. The CDR3 runs to 16 residues. CDR3 sequence reads: CASRGSSGGTYNEQFF. The CDR3 bases are TGTGCCAGCAGGGGATCTAGCGGGGGTACCTACAATGAGCAGTTCTTC.

This sequence joins TRBV19 and TRBJ1-1; no firm D call. Between the trimmed V and J ends, which lost 6 bases and 0 bases, there was a span of 20 bases. This CDR3 spans 17 amino acids. Germline-derived CDR1 and CDR2 are LNHDA and SQIVND (reference sequence). Here the CDR3 reads CASRPSNRNFMNTEAFF. In nucleotides, the CDR3 is TGTGCCAGTAGGCCATCGAACCGAAACTTCATGAACACTGAAGCTTTCTTT.

This clone was seen at least ten times. The chain is built from TRBV7-9 and TRBJ2-5, with TRBD1 as a possible D gene (6 bases). The CDR3 runs to 14 residues. Trimming removed 5 bases at V and 4 bases at J, with 14 bases between. Germline CDR1 and CDR2: SEHNR and FQNEAQ (reference sequence). CDR3 in amino acids: CASSKQGPRETQYF. For the CDR3, the DNA is TGTGCCAGCAGCAAACAGGGCCCACGAGAGACCCAGTACTTC.

This clone was counted between two and nine times. The rearrangement uses TRBV5-8 and TRBJ1-2, with D perhaps TRBD1 (6 bases). Germline V gene data show CDR1 as SGHTS and CDR2 as YDEGEE. V lost 3 bases and J lost 4, with 7 bases in between. The CDR3 runs to 12 residues. The CDR3 DNA follows: TGTGCCAGCAGCTGGACAGCCTATGGCTACACCTTC. As protein: CASSWTAYGYTF.